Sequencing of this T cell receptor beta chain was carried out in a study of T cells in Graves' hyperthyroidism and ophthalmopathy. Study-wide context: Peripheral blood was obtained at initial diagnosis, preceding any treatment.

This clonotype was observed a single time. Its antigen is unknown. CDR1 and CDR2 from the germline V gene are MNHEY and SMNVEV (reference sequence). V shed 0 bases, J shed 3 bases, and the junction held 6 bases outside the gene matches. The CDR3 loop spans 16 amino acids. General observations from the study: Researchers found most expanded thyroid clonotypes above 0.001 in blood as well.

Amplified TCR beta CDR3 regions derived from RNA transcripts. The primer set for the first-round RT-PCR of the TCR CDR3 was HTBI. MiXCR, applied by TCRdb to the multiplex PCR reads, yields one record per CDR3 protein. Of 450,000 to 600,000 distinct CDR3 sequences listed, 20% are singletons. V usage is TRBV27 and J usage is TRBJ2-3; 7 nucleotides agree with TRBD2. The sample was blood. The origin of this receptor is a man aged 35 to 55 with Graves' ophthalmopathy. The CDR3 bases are TGTGCCAGCAGTTTATCGTGGGGGGGGGGTACAGATACGCAGTATTTT. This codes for CASSLSWGGGTDTQYF.